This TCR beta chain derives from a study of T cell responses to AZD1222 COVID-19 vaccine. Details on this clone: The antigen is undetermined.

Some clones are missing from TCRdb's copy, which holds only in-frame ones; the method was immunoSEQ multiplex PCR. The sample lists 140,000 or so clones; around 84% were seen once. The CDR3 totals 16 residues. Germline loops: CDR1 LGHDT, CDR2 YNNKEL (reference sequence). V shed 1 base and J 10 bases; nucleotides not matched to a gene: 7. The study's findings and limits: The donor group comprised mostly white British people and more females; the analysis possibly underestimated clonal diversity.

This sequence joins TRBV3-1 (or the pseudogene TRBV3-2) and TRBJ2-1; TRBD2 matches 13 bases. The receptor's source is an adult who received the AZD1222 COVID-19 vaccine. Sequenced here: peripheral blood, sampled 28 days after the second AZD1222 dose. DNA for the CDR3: TGTGCCAGCAGCCAAGGCTGGACTAGCGGGAGCGGAGAGCAGTTCTTC. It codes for CASSQGWTSGSGEQFF.